This T cell receptor beta chain was recorded in a study of monozygotic twins with inflammatory bowel disease. Study outcomes and limitations: Twin pairs that were concordant did not differ from discordant pairs in repertoire similarity, possibly from limited power.

Researchers used around 3,400 ng of total RNA for each TCR library. Following a re-call of the 5' RACE reads, TCRdb has one entry per CDR3 protein and lacks DNA. Its listing shows 85,000 to 110,000 distinct CDR3 sequences. Note on this clonotype: Antigen unknown.

CDR3 length equals 15 residues. CDR1 SGHRS and CDR2 YFSETQ come from the germline V gene. This clonotype was obtained from a human donor with ulcerative colitis or Crohn's disease, or a healthy co-twin of an affected twin (not recorded which). The sequencing input was blood. The rearrangement links TRBV5-1 to TRBJ2-6. The CDR3 region is CASSFAPSGANVLTF.